The 3 T cell receptor beta chains below all came from one sample that was sequenced in a study of blood T cell repertoires in COVID-19. Only in-frame clones appear in the TCRdb table, and some are missing; sequencing was by immunoSEQ multiplex PCR. The sample shows around 300,000 clones, roughly 89% of them seen only once. The sequenced material came from PBMCs or T cells enriched from blood (not recorded which). These receptors came from a woman aged 30 to 39 who had recovered from COVID-19.

The rearrangement uses TRBV28 and TRBJ2-5, with D perhaps TRBD2 (5 bases). Trimming shortened V by 3 bases and J by 5 bases, and 19 bases separated the two germline ends. CDR3 length: 16 residues. Germline V gene lookup returns CDR1 MDHEN and CDR2 SYDVKM. The CDR3 reads CASSFPGLGPAETQYF. In DNA form, the CDR3 reads TGTGCCAGCAGTTTCCCCGGACTCGGGCCAGCGGAGACCCAGTACTTC.

The chain uses TRBV7-6 and TRBJ2-3, with 8 bases that match TRBD2. V shed 1 base, J shed 4 bases, and the junction held 13 bases outside the gene matches. CDR1 and CDR2 from the germline V gene are SGHVS and FNYEAQ. This CDR3 contains 18 residues. This CDR3 is CASSLVPQREIGADTQYF. Here the CDR3 DNA reads TGTGCCAGCAGCTTAGTGCCCCAGCGGGAGATTGGCGCAGATACGCAGTATTTT.

The CDR3 bases are TGTGCCAGCTCACCCAACAGGGGCGCTGGCAATCAGCCCCAGCATTTT. It codes for CASSPNRGAGNQPQHF. The chain has TRBV18 and TRBJ1-5; the match to TRBD1 covers 7 bases. The CDR3 runs 16 residues. Trimming cost V 3 bases and J 2 bases; bases outside gene matches: 7. Germline CDR1 is KGHSH and CDR2 is LQKENI. Complete variable domain (other parts from reference TRBV18 and TRBJ1-5): NAGVMQNPRHLVRRRGQEARLRCSPMKGHSHVYWYRQLPEEGLKFMVYLQKENIIDESGMPKERFSAEFPKEGPSILRIQQVVRGDSAAYFCASSPNRGAGNQPQHFGDGTRLSIL.